This T cell receptor beta chain was observed in a study of shared clonotypes between healthy human individuals (dated by TCRdb to the early 2020s). For the wider study: Three men and a couple of women, aged 18 to 49 years, made up the cohort. To estimate repertoire size and how much clonotype sharing occurs between individuals, the study deeply sequenced the blood TCR repertoires of several healthy adults. Leukapheresis yielded between about 0.85 and 10 billion PBMCs per donor. For each donor, CD4 naive and CD4 memory were each run on three plates, CD8 naive on two plates, and CD8 memory on one plate. Different laboratories and diverse techniques were used to prepare libraries and sequence TCR repertoires, to increase sequencing depth and limit assay-specific biases.

TCR CDR3 regions were amplified from genomic DNA by multiplex PCR using the deep immunoSEQ assay. For each cell subset, the extracted genomic DNA was distributed evenly across all wells of several immunoSEQ 96-well plates, and each plate served as one replicate. Each replicate PCR for sorted subsets received about 200 ng genomic DNA, equal to about 29,000 T cell genomes. The purified libraries were quantified using a Qubit 3.0 fluorometer, sized with a Bioanalyzer 2100, and then quantified again using the KAPA Library Quantification kit. Each immunoSEQ 96-well plate was sequenced on its own single-read 150-cycle Illumina NextSeq 550 flow cell. On the study's bioinformatics: Because the immunoSEQ output included only junctional sequences and no quality scores, the filtering could not be the same as the filtering used for full-length reads. To assign V/J genes and CDR3, sequences were annotated against IMGT germline references using PyIR, a Python wrapper for IgBLAST v1.9. Any read was removed if the V/J assignment was weak (E-value above 1e-6), the CDR3 was missing, or the read contained stop codons, out-of-frame junctions, or ambiguous translated residues. A V3J clonotype was defined by an identical inferred V gene, J gene, and CDR3 amino acid sequence. Percentage overlap between repertoires was calculated by dividing the number of shared unique clonotypes by the size of the smaller repertoire. Repertoire richness was assessed with RTK rarefaction, the Chao1 estimator, and Recon v2.1 estimates of unobserved clonotypes. Generation probabilities for all TCRbeta clonotypes obtained by the gDNA method from a handful of donors were computed using OLGA. TCRdb retrieved this table from immuneACCESS and kept in-frame rearrangements only. Not all clones are present; in checked studies, unresolved V genes account for under half, and no reason is known for the remainder. The DNA was the basis for D and trimming; V, J and clone size are from that table. This sample comprises hundreds of thousands of clones, around four fifths of them detected only once. The ten biggest clones cover 1.5% to 2% of the sample.

CDR1 and CDR2, looked up from the germline V gene, are MNHEY and SVGAGI. Cut back by 5 bases and 1 base, the V and J ends lie 8 bases apart. Spanning cysteine to phenylalanine, the CDR3 consists of 13 amino acids. Only the CDR3 part of the read is kept: 39 bases, read in frame from the first base. Points the paper makes about the study in general: Based on pairwise subsampling, the degree of clonotype sharing among donors was expected to be affected by sequencing depth. Sampling was restricted to blood, and TCR repertoires in tissues likely differ from the TCR repertoires found in blood. Even with the large sequencing depth, rarefaction of the sorted-subset datasets indicated that sequencing was incomplete. Larger estimated clonotype richness was generally found for naive subsets than for memory subsets. Compared with non-shared clonotypes, the clonotypes found in all four sorted-subset donors had higher generation probabilities. Roughly 5% of naive CD4, 3% to 3.5% of naive CD8, roughly 2.4% of memory CD4, and approximately 0.39% of memory CD8 clonotypes were shared across several donors. The small number of donors limited the genetic and exposure-history diversity represented.

Healthy HIV-negative adults with no recently reported acute infections or vaccinations were included as donors. All donors were Caucasian adults living in Nashville, Tennessee, USA. CD4+ T cells were enriched by magnetic negative selection; naive cells were then positively selected on CD45RA, and the negative fraction formed the memory subset. Blood was obtained by leukapheresis, after which PBMCs were separated by Ficoll-Histopaque density gradient centrifugation and cryopreserved in liquid nitrogen vapor phase. Analytical flow cytometry was used to check the purity and quantity of every magnetically sorted T cell population. Genomic DNA was isolated from every sorted fraction and measured by UV absorbance on a Nanodrop 2000c. Comments on this clone: Its recognized antigen is unknown. Base qualities are missing; no much larger clone stands one base away.

The TCR was taken from a woman in her twenties or thirties in good health. The specimen sequenced was memory CD4+ T cells sorted from blood. What the cell subset or site label conveys for this sample: CD45RA-negative fraction. The sequence joins TRBV6-5 to TRBJ1-1, with the D segment identity uncertain. The DNA is TGTGCCAGCAGTCAAAGGGAGAACACTGAAGCTTTCTTT. This gives the protein CASSQRENTEAFF.